The 2 T cell receptor beta chains below come from one sample, sequenced in a study of cytomegalovirus exposure and HLA in healthy donors. The study ran its PCR with 60 Vbeta and 13 Jbeta primers. The method was immunoSEQ multiplex PCR; TCRdb's version includes in-frame clones alone and lacks a portion of them. The sample carries about 140,000 clones, 61% recorded once. Sequences were obtained from PBMCs. The origin of the receptors is a male donor in good health and CMV-seronegative.

The chain joins TRBV13 to TRBJ2-1, with TRBD2 identical over 11 bases. The V and J ends lost 5 bases and 15 bases, in that order; junction bases with no gene match: 9. The CDR3 has 13 residues. Germline CDR1 PRHDT, CDR2 FYEKMQ (reference sequence). CDR3 sequence reads: CASSPTSGEQGFF. The DNA of the CDR3 is TGTGCCAGCAGCCCGACTAGCGGGGAACAAGGGTTCTTC.

In DNA form, the CDR3 reads TGTGCCAGCAAGGTGGGGGGGGTAGGGGAAAAACTGTTTTTT. As protein: CASKVGGVGEKLFF. The rearrangement uses TRBV6-1 and TRBJ1-4; D perhaps matches TRBD1 (5 bases). Germline V gene data show CDR1 as MNHNS and CDR2 as SASEGT. The V gene lost 7 bases and the J gene lost 8 bases, with 17 bases spanning the gap. CDR3 size: 14 residues.